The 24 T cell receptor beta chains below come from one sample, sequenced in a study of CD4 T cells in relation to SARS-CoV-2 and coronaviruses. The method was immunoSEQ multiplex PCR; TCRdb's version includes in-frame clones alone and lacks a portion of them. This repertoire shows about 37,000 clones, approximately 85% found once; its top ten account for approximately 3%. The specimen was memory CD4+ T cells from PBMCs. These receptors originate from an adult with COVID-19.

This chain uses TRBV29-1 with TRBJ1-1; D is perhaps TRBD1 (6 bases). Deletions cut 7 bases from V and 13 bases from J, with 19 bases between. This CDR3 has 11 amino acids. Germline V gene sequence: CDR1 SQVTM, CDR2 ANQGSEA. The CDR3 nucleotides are TGCAGCGGAAGGGGGAGCGGCAAGGATTTCTTT. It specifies CSGRGSGKDFF.

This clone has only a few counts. The CDR3 region has the DNA TGTGCCAGCAGCTTAGGGAACGCCGGAACCGCAGATACGCAGTATTTT. Translating gives CASSLGNAGTADTQYF. This chain links TRBV7-9 with TRBJ2-3; the D is unclear. This CDR3 spans 16 amino acids. Trimming cost V 1 base and J 4 bases, with 15 bases left between them. Germline V CDR1 and CDR2: SEHNR, FQNEAQ (reference sequence).

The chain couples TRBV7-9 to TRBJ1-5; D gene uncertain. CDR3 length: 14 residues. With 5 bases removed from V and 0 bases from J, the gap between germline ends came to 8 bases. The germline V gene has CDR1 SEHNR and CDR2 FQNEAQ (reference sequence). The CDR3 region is CASSQSNSNQPQHF. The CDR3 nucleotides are TGTGCCAGCAGCCAATCTAATAGCAATCAGCCCCAGCATTTT.

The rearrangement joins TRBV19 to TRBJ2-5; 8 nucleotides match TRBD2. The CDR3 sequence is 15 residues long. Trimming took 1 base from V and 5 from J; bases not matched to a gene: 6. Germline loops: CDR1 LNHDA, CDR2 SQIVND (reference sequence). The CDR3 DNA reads TGTGCCAGTAGTATAGCCTGGACTAGCTGGGAGACCCAGTACTTC. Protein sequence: CASSIAWTSWETQYF.

In DNA form, the CDR3 reads TGTGCCACCAGTGGCCTAGGGACTAGCGGGAACCACGAGCAGTACTTC. Translated: CATSGLGTSGNHEQYF. The chain employs TRBV24-1 and TRBJ2-7; 13 positions match TRBD2. The J segment lost 5 bases and the V segment lost 5 bases, leaving 8 bases of the junction unmatched. Germline-derived CDR1 and CDR2 are KGHDR and SFDVKD. CDR3 size: 16 residues.

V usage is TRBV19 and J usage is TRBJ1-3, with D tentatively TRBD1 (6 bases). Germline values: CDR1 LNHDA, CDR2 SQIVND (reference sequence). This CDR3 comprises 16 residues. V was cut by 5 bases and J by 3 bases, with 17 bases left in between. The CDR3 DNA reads TGTGCCAGTAGTGCAAGAGGGGGAGCGGTTGGAAACACCATATATTTT. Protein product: CASSARGGAVGNTIYF.

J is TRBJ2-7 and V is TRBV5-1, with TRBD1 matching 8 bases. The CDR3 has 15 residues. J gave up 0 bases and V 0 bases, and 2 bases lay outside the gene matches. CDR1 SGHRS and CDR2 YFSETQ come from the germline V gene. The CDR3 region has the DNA TGCGCCAGCAGCTTGGACAGGGGGAGCTCCTACGAGCAGTACTTC. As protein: CASSLDRGSSYEQYF.

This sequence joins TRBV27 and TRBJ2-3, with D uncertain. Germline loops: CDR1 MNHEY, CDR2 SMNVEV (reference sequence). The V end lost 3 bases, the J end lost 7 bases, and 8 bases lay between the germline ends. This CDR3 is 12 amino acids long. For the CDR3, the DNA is TGTGCCAGCAGTTTTGACGGCTATACGCAGTATTTT. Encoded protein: CASSFDGYTQYF.

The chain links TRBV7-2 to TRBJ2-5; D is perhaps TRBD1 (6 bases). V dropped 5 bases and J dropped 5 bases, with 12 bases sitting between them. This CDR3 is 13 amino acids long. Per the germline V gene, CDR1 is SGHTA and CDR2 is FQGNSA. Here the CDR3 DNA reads TGTGCCAGCAGCAGGACAGTTCCTGAGACCCAGTACTTC. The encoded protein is CASSRTVPETQYF.

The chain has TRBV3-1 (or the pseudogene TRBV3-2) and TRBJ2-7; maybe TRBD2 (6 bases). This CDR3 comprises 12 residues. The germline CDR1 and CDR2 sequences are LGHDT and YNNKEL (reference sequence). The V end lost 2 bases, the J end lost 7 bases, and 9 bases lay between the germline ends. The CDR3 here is CASSQNRGEQYF. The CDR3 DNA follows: TGTGCCAGCAGCCAAAACCGGGGGGAGCAGTACTTC.

The CDR3 spells CASQAGPATNEKLFF. The CDR3 DNA reads TGTGCCAGCCAGGCGGGGCCTGCAACTAATGAAAAACTGTTTTTT. The chain combines TRBV6-5 with TRBJ1-4; a possible D gene is TRBD1 (5 bases). This CDR3 spans 15 amino acids. V was cut by 8 bases and J by 0 bases, with 13 bases left in between. The germline gives CDR1 MNHEY, CDR2 SVGAGI.

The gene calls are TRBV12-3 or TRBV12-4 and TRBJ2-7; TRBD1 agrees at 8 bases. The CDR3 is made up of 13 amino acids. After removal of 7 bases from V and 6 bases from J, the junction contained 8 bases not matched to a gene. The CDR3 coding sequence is TGTGCCAGCACCGTGACAGGGGCAAGCGAGCAGTACTTC. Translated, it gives CASTVTGASEQYF.

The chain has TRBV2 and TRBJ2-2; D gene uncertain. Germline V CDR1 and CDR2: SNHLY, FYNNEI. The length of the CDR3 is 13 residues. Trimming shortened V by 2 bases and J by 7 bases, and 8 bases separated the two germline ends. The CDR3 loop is CASSESPGGELFF. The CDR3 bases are TGTGCCAGCAGTGAATCCCCCGGCGGGGAGCTGTTTTTT.

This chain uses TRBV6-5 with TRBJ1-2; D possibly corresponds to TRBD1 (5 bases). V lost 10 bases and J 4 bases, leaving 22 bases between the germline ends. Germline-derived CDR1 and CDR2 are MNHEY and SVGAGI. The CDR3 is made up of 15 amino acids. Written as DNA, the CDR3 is TGTGCCACCATGAGAGGAGTGGGACCTGTCTATGGCTACACCTTC. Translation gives CATMRGVGPVYGYTF.

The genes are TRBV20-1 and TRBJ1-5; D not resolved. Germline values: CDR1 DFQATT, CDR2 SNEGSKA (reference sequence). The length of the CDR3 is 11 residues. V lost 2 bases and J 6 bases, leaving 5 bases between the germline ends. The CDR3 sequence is CSARKGQPQHF. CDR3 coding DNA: TGCAGTGCTAGAAAGGGTCAGCCCCAGCATTTT.

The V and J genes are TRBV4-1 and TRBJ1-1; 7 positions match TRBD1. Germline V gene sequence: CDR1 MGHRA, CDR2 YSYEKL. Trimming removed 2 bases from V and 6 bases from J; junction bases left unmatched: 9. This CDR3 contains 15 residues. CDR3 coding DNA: TGCGCCAGCAGCCAACAGACAGGGATTAGCGCTGAAGCTTTCTTT. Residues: CASSQQTGISAEAFF.

CDR3 nucleotide sequence: TGTGCCGGCGGGGGGCGAAGAATAAAAGAGACCCAGTACTTC. Its protein is CAGGGRRIKETQYF. The J gene is TRBJ2-5, the V gene TRBV6-5, with 8 bases that match TRBD2. The germline CDR1 and CDR2 sequences are MNHEY and SVGAGI. Losses at the gene ends were 11 bases for V and 3 bases for J; bases not matched to a gene: 11. The CDR3 is 14 residues long.

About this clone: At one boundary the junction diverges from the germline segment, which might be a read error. The CDR3, as DNA: TGTGCCAGCAGTTTGGCAGAACAGGGGTCGTTCTTC. This translates into CASSLAEQGSFF. V gene TRBV28 combines with J gene TRBJ2-7, with 7 bases that match TRBD1. The CDR3 covers 12 residues. Germline CDR1 MDHEN, CDR2 SYDVKM.

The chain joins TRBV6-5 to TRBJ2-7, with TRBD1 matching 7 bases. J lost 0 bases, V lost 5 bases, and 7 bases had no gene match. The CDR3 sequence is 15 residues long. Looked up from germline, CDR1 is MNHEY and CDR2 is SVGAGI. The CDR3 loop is CASSTNRGNSYEQYF. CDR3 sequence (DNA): TGTGCCAGCAGTACGAACAGGGGAAACTCCTACGAGCAGTACTTC.

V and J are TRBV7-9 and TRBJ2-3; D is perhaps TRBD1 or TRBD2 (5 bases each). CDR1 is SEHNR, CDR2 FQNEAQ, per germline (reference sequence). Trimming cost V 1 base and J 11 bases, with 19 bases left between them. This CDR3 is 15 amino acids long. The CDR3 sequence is CASSLDGTRTIGQYF. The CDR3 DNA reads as TGTGCCAGCAGCTTAGATGGGACCCGCACCATAGGGCAGTATTTT.

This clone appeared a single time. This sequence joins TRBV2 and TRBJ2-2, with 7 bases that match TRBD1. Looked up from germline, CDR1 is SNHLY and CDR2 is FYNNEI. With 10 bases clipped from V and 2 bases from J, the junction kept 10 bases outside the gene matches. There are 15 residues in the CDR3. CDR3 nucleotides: TGTGCCACCCAAACCGGGACAGTCAACACCGGGGAGCTGTTTTTT. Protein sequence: CATQTGTVNTGELFF. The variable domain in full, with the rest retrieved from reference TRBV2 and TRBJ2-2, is EPEVTQTPSHQVTQMGQEVILRCVPISNHLYFYWYRQILGQKVEFLVSFYNNEISEKSEIFDDQFSVERPDGSNFTLKIRSTKLEDSAMYFCATQTGTVNTGELFFGEGSRLTVL.

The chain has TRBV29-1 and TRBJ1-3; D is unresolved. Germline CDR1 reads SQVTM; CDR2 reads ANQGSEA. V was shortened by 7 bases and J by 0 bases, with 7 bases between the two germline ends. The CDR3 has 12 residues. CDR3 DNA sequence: TGCAGCGCCCCAGGCTCTGGAAACACCATATATTTT. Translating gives CSAPGSGNTIYF.

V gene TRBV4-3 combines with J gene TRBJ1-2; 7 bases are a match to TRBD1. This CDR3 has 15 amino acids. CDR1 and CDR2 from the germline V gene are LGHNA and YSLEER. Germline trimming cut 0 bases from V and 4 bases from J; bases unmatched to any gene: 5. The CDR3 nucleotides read TGCGCCAGCAGCCAAGATCCCCGGGACAGCTATGGCTACACCTTC. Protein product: CASSQDPRDSYGYTF.

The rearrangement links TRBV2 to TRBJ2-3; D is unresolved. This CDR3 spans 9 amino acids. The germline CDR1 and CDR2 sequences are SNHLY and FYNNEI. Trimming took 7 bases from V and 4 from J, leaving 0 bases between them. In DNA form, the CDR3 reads TGTGCCAGCACAGATACGCAGTATTTT. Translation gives CASTDTQYF.